Included here is one T cell receptor beta chain sequence, with context. Its antigen remains unidentified. These data are taken from a study of Ad26.COV2.S vaccination and SARS-CoV-2 variants. Treatment indicated: some 19 received Ad26.COV2.S at low or high dose, single or two shots; about five received placebo; per-sample allocation not given. Day 63 after the first injection of vaccine or placebo was the sampling time. Profiled with immunoSEQ multiplex PCR; TCRdb holds only in-frame clones, not every one. The sample records a few hundred thousand clones, 80% to 90% being singletons. Study-wide results and limits: It was reported that spike-specific CD8+ and CD4+ T cell responses were substantially broad after vaccination. TCR breadth and depth analyses may have underestimated total T cell responses. Non-spike TCR breadth did not differ much between vaccine and placebo recipients.

CDR1 SEHNR and CDR2 FQNEAQ come from the germline V gene (reference sequence). The CDR3 consists of 12 residues. V shed 11 bases and J shed 6 bases, with 14 bases lying between them. Here the sequenced sample was peripheral blood, taken in a trial of Ad26.COV2.S vaccine versus placebo. J is TRBJ1-5 and V is TRBV7-9, with D hard to call. This TCR derives from a person aged 18-65 years who received the Ad26.COV2.S COVID-19 vaccine or a placebo. The CDR3 coding sequence is TGTGCCGGAGCTAGGGAGAGTCAGCCCCAGCATTTT. It codes for CAGARESQPQHF. Using reference TRBV7-9 and TRBJ1-5 for the parts outside the CDR3, the full variable domain is DTGVSQNPRHKITKRGQNVTFRCDPISEHNRLYWYRQTLGQGPEFLTYFQNEAQLEKSRLLSDRFSAERPKGSFSTLEIQRTEQGDSAMYLCAGARESQPQHFGDGTRLSIL.